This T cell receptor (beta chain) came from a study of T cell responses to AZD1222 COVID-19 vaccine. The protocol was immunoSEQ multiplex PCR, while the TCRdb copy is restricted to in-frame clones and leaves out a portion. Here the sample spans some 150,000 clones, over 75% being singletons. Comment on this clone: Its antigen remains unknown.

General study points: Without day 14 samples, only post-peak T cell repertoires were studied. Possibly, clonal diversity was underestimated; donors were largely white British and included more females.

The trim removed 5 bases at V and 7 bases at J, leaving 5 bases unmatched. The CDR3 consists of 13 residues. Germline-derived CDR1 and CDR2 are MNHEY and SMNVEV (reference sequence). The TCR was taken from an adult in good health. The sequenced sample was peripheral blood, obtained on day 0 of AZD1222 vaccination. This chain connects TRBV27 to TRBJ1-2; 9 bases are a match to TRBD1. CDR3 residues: CASSSTGGPGYTF. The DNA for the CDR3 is TGTGCCAGCAGTAGTACAGGGGGCCCTGGCTACACCTTC.